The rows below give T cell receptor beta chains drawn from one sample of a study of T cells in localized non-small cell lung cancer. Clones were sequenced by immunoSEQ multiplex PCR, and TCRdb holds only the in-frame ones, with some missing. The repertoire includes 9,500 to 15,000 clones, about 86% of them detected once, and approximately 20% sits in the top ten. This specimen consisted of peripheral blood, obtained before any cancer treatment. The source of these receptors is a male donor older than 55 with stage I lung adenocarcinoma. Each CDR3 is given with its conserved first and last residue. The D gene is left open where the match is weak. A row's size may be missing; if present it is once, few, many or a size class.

CASSSGGSGANVLTF TGTGCCAGCAGCTCAGGGGGTTCTGGGGCCAACGTCCTGACTTTC TRBV11-2 - TRBD1 TRBJ2-6
CASSRPRTSGRHVYEQYF TGTGCCAGCAGCCGACCTAGGACTAGCGGGAGGCACGTCTACGAGCAGTACTTC TRBV28 - TRBD2 TRBJ2-7
CASRVRQSTDTQYF TGTGCCAGCAGGGTGAGGCAGAGCACAGATACGCAGTATTTT TRBV6-5 - - TRBJ2-3
CASSPRSGTANTGELFF TGTGCCAGCTCACCACGTTCCGGGACTGCGAACACCGGGGAGCTGTTTTTT TRBV18 - - TRBJ2-2
CASSPPGKGSNQPQHF TGTGCCAGCTCACCACCGGGGAAAGGGAGCAATCAGCCCCAGCATTTT TRBV18 - - TRBJ1-5
CARSSRGLAGAHEQFF TGTGCCAGAAGCTCCAGGGGACTAGCGGGAGCTCATGAGCAGTTCTTC TRBV5-3 - TRBD2 TRBJ2-1
CASSGEDTQYF TGTGCCAGCAGCGGGGAAGATACGCAGTATTTT TRBV7-2 - - TRBJ2-3
CASSGPRVPSYEQYF TGCGCCAGCAGTGGCCCCAGGGTCCCCTCCTACGAGCAGTACTTC TRBV10-2 - - TRBJ2-7
CASSRTGGRGEAFF TGTGCCAGCAGCCGTACAGGGGGGCGCGGTGAAGCTTTCTTT TRBV7-8 - TRBD1 TRBJ1-1
CASSFRSWNTEAFF TGTGCCAGCAGCTTCCGCAGCTGGAATACTGAAGCTTTCTTT TRBV5-6 - - TRBJ1-1
CASSFSSTTRAQYF TGTGCCAGCAGCTTCTCGAGTACAACAAGGGCCCAGTACTTC TRBV11-2 - - TRBJ2-5
CASSGLGRGKLFF TGTGCCAGCAGTGGCCTTGGACGTGGAAAACTGTTTTTT TRBV6-1 few - TRBJ1-4
CASSAAQGETGELFF TGTGCCAGCAGCGCCGCGCAGGGAGAGACCGGGGAGCTGTTTTTT TRBV2 - - TRBJ2-2
CASREGARYEQYF TGTGCCAGCAGGGAGGGGGCAAGGTACGAGCAGTACTTC TRBV6-6 - - TRBJ2-7
CASSRGPRGAADTQYF TGTGCCAGTAGTAGAGGCCCCAGGGGGGCGGCGGATACGCAGTATTTT TRBV19 - - TRBJ2-3
CASSLVVGRGVSLAFF TGTGCCAGCAGTTTGGTGGTCGGGAGGGGGGTGAGTCTAGCTTTCTTT TRBV28 - - TRBJ1-1
CASSYLRGRSSYEQYF TGTGCCAGCAGCTACCTCAGGGGGCGATCCTCCTACGAGCAGTACTTC TRBV11-2 - TRBD1 TRBJ2-7
CASSNDVGGTDEQYF TGTGCCAGCAGTAACGACGTAGGGGGGACCGACGAGCAGTACTTC TRBV6-1 - - TRBJ2-7
CASSSRGIDEKLFF TGTGCCAGCAGTTCTAGGGGAATTGATGAAAAACTGTTTTTT TRBV6-6 - - TRBJ1-4
CASKTGTGYNEQFF TGTGCCAGCAAAACCGGGACAGGCTACAATGAGCAGTTCTTC TRBV6-1 - TRBD1 TRBJ2-1
CASIGSLLGNQPQHF TGTGCCAGCATAGGCAGCCTGTTAGGGAATCAGCCCCAGCATTTT TRBV28 - - TRBJ1-5
CASSQDVGAAERHTDTQYF TGTGCCAGCAGCCAAGATGTAGGGGCTGCGGAAAGGCACACAGATACGCAGTATTTT TRBV4-2 - - TRBJ2-3
CASSLQGAYEQYF TGTGCCAGCAGCTTACAGGGGGCTTACGAGCAGTACTTC TRBV11-2 - TRBD1 TRBJ2-7
CASSILVTGELFF TGTGCCAGCAGCATACTAGTCACCGGGGAGCTGTTTTTT TRBV7-9 - - TRBJ2-2
CASSKALSAMTISYEQYF TGTGCCAGCAGCAAAGCGCTTTCGGCCATGACGATCTCCTACGAGCAGTACTTC TRBV21-1 - - TRBJ2-7
CASSENRGAGTDTQYF TGTGCCAGCAGTGAAAATAGGGGAGCGGGCACAGATACGCAGTATTTT TRBV2 - - TRBJ2-3
CASRGTDHRGTIYF TGCGCCAGTCGAGGGACCGATCATCGGGGCACCATATATTTT TRBV5-1 - - TRBJ1-3
CASKRLARGNTIYF TGTGCCAGTAAGAGGTTGGCTAGAGGAAACACCATATATTTT TRBV6-5 - - TRBJ1-3
CASSLRGLSGELFF TGTGCCAGCAGCTTGAGAGGGTTAAGCGGGGAGCTGTTTTTT TRBV5-6 - - TRBJ2-2
CASSISPSQETQYF TGTGCCAGTAGTATATCCCCCTCCCAAGAGACCCAGTACTTC TRBV19 - - TRBJ2-5
CSVDRGRQTQYF TGCAGCGTTGATCGCGGGAGGCAGACCCAGTACTTC TRBV29-1 - TRBD2 TRBJ2-5
CASSPSGRPSGDEQFF TGTGCTAGCAGCCCCAGCGGGAGGCCCTCCGGGGATGAGCAGTTCTTC TRBV7-7 - TRBD2 TRBJ2-1
CASSAPDRGKTEAFF TGTGCCAGCAGCGCACCCGACAGGGGGAAAACTGAAGCTTTCTTT TRBV9 - TRBD1 TRBJ1-1
CASSVGAGLYEQYF TGTGCCAGCAGCGTAGGGGCGGGTCTCTACGAGCAGTACTTC TRBV9 few - TRBJ2-7
CASTPGPLYGYTF TGTGCCAGTACCCCGGGTCCGTTGTATGGCTACACCTTC TRBV19 - - TRBJ1-2